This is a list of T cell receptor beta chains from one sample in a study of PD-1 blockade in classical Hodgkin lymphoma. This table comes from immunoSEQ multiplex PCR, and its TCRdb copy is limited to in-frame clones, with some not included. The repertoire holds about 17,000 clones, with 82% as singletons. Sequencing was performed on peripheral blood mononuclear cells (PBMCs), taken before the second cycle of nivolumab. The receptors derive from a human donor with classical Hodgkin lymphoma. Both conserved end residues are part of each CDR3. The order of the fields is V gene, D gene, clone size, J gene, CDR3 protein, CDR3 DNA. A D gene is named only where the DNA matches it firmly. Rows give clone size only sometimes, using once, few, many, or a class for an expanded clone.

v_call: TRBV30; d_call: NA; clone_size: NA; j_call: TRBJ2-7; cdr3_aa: CAWSLGTDSSYEQYF; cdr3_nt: TGTGCCTGGAGCCTCGGGACGGATAGCTCCTACGAGCAGTACTTC
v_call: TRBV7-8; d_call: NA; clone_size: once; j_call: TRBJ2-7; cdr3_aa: CASSPRASYEQYF; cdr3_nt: TGTGCCAGCAGCCCGAGAGCTTCCTACGAGCAGTACTTC
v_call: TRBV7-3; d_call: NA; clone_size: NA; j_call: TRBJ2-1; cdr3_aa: CASSSQANNEQFF; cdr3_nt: TGTGCCAGCAGCTCCCAGGCAAACAATGAGCAGTTCTTC
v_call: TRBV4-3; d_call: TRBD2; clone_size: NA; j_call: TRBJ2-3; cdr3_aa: CASSQDGRGERGTQYF; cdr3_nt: TGCGCCAGCAGCCAAGATGGTCGGGGGGAGCGAGGGACGCAGTATTTT
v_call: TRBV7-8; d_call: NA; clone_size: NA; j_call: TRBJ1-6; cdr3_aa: CASSLASGSSYNSPLHF; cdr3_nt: TGTGCCAGCAGCTTAGCTTCGGGCAGCTCCTATAATTCACCCCTCCACTTT